The 32 T cell receptor beta chains reported below all come from one sample, sequenced in a study of blood T cell repertoires in COVID-19 (dated by TCRdb to 2020 to 2021). Preparation of the library involved the immunoSEQ multiplex PCR assay. Not all clones reach the TCRdb copy of this immuneACCESS table, which keeps in-frame sequences only. Checked studies attribute under half of the gap to unresolved V genes and leave the rest unexplained. The sample table lists about 170,000 clones, about 85% of them with a count of one. Around 8.9% of the sample is taken by the ten largest. Sequencing was carried out using peripheral blood. The source is a woman aged 80 or over with COVID-19, enrolled during active disease.

This chain links TRBV5-1 with TRBJ2-1; the D is unclear. The CDR3 consists of 13 residues. Germline assignment: CDR1 SGHRS and CDR2 YFSETQ. Between the trimmed V and J ends, which lost 0 bases and 9 bases, there was a span of 10 bases. CDR3 DNA: TGCGCCAGCAGCTTGGACTCGGTTCTTGAGCAGTTCTTC. Translation: CASSLDSVLEQFF.

This sequence joins TRBV5-1 and TRBJ1-1; TRBD1 aligns across 11 bases. There are 14 residues in the CDR3. The V gene end was trimmed by 5 bases and the J gene end by 10 bases; junction bases not matched to a gene: 10. Germline CDR1 is SGHRS and CDR2 is YFSETQ. CDR3 sequence: CASSPGTGGMGAFF. In DNA, the CDR3 is TGCGCCAGCAGTCCCGGGACAGGGGGAATGGGAGCTTTCTTT.

The J gene is TRBJ2-5, the V gene TRBV5-1, with unresolved D. Germline CDR1 and CDR2: SGHRS and YFSETQ. This CDR3 has 14 amino acids. With 1 base removed from V and 0 bases from J, the gap between germline ends came to 7 bases. The CDR3: CASSLMTDQETQYF. CDR3 DNA sequence: TGCGCCAGCAGCTTGATGACTGACCAAGAGACCCAGTACTTC.

V is TRBV6-5 and J is TRBJ1-5, with a weak D call TRBD1 (6 bases). The CDR3 runs to 13 residues. In germline, CDR1 is MNHEY, CDR2 SVGAGI. V lost 7 bases and J lost 9, with 16 bases in between. The CDR3 loop is CASKTGELRPQHF. CDR3 in DNA: TGTGCCAGCAAGACAGGAGAATTGCGGCCCCAGCATTTT.

The rearrangement uses TRBV19 and TRBJ2-1; D uncertain. Trimming left V 1 base short and J 4 bases short, with 5 bases between. CDR1 is LNHDA and CDR2 is SQIVND in the germline V gene (reference sequence). This CDR3 comprises 13 residues. The CDR3 reads CASSIAQYNEQFF. DNA for the CDR3: TGTGCCAGTAGTATAGCCCAGTACAATGAGCAGTTCTTC.

This clone was observed a handful of times. The rearrangement uses TRBV4-1 and TRBJ1-5; D gene unclear. Trimming took off 1 base at V and 0 bases at J, with 7 bases between the two ends. CDR1 and CDR2 from the germline V gene are MGHRA and YSYEKL. The CDR3 has 15 residues. In nucleotides, the CDR3 is TGCGCCAGCAGCCAAGCAGGAAATAGCAATCAGCCCCAGCATTTT. Its protein is CASSQAGNSNQPQHF.

Only one count was recorded for this clone. The J gene is TRBJ1-5, the V gene TRBV10-1; the match to TRBD1 covers 10 bases. Germline CDR1 is WNHNN and CDR2 is SYGVQD (reference sequence). CDR3 length equals 14 residues. V shed 6 bases, J shed 5 bases, and the junction held 4 bases outside the gene matches. The CDR3 region has the DNA TGCGCCAGCAGCCCCGGACAGGGGGATCAGCCCCAGCATTTT. This codes for CASSPGQGDQPQHF.

Comments on this clone: A read error is likely, as this CDR3 ends without the conserved phenylalanine or tryptophan. The CDR3 region has the DNA TGTGCCAGCAGCCCTCTTGGAGACGAGCAGTACCTC. Translated: CASSPLGDEQYL. The rearrangement uses TRBV14 and TRBJ2-7, with D unclear. Trimming removed 4 bases at V and 5 bases at J, with 9 bases between. This CDR3 is 12 amino acids long. Germline CDR1 SGHDN, CDR2 FVKESK.

This clone was found once. The gene calls are TRBV5-5 and TRBJ1-2; 7 bases agree with TRBD1. With V trimmed by 4 bases and J by 7 bases, 13 bases remained unmatched. Germline V lookup: CDR1 SGHKS, CDR2 YYEKEE (reference sequence). The CDR3 loop spans 15 amino acids. CDR3 loop: CASSPRQGSIAGYTF. CDR3 in DNA: TGTGCCAGCAGCCCGCGACAGGGAAGTATCGCTGGCTACACCTTC. The complete variable domain, with remaining parts taken from reference TRBV5-5 and TRBJ1-2, reads DAGVTQSPTHLIKTRGQQVTLRCSPISGHKSVSWYQQVLGQGPQFIFQYYEKEERGRGNFPDRFSARQFPNYSSELNVNALLLGDSALYLCASSPRQGSIAGYTFGSGTRLTVV.

The genes are TRBV2 and TRBJ1-5, with 8 bases that match TRBD1. This CDR3 region has 18 residues. The trim removed 4 bases at V and 0 bases at J, leaving 11 bases unmatched. Germline assignment: CDR1 SNHLY and CDR2 FYNNEI. The CDR3 bases are TGTGCCAGCAGTGGTTTCCTACAGGGGGAGTATAGCAATCAGCCCCAGCATTTT. Amino acid sequence: CASSGFLQGEYSNQPQHF.

This clone turned up a few times. This chain uses TRBV3-1 (or the pseudogene TRBV3-2) with TRBJ1-5; D gene uncertain. V was clipped by 3 bases and J by 0 bases, with 12 bases between them. Germline V gives CDR1 LGHDT, CDR2 YNNKEL (reference sequence). The CDR3 has 16 amino acids. CDR3 protein: CASSQNSASSNQPQHF. As DNA, the CDR3 is TGTGCCAGCAGCCAGAACAGTGCTTCTAGCAATCAGCCCCAGCATTTT.

This chain connects TRBV6-5 to TRBJ2-5, with D possibly TRBD2 on 6 matching bases. Looked up from germline, CDR1 is MNHEY and CDR2 is SVGAGI. V lost 0 bases and J lost 4, with 15 bases in between. This CDR3 spans 16 amino acids. DNA for the CDR3: TGTGCCAGCAGTTACTCGCCCTGGGGACTTCGAGAGACCCAGTACTTC. Translated, it gives CASSYSPWGLRETQYF.

Only a few counts were recorded for this clone. The rearrangement joins TRBV7-9 to TRBJ1-3, with D maybe TRBD1 (6 bases). V was pared by 5 bases and J by 3 bases, with 17 bases between. This CDR3 is built from 16 residues. Germline CDR1 SEHNR, CDR2 FQNEAQ (reference sequence). CDR3 amino acids: CASSPLGGSRGNTIYF. The CDR3 nucleotides read TGTGCCAGCAGCCCCCTTGGGGGCTCTCGTGGAAACACCATATATTTT.

The J gene is TRBJ1-1, the V gene TRBV28; 7 bases map to TRBD1. Germline CDR1 reads MDHEN; CDR2 reads SYDVKM. This CDR3 has 15 residues. Trimming at V came to 8 bases and at J to 4 bases, leaving 13 bases not matched to a gene. CDR3 DNA sequence: TGTGCCAGCTCCCTCCTACAGGGGCAGGGCACTGAAGCTTTCTTT. Protein: CASSLLQGQGTEAFF.

This rearrangement joins TRBV9 to TRBJ2-1; TRBD2 matches at 8 bases. CDR1 is SGDLS and CDR2 is YYNGEE in the germline V gene. The junction had 8 bases not matched to a gene; V was cut back by 3 bases and J by 0 bases. The length of the CDR3 is 17 residues. CDR3 sequence: CASSDQTSASSYNEQFF. DNA of the CDR3: TGTGCCAGCAGCGACCAGACTAGCGCGAGCTCCTACAATGAGCAGTTCTTC.

The chain is built from TRBV2 and TRBJ1-6; 9 nucleotides align to TRBD1. CDR3 length: 13 amino acids. The germline gives CDR1 SNHLY, CDR2 FYNNEI. J gave up 5 bases and V 11 bases, and 4 bases lay outside the gene matches. CDR3 DNA sequence: TGTGCCGGGACAGGGTTGGATAATTCACCCCTCCACTTT. Its protein is CAGTGLDNSPLHF.

The chain carries TRBV10-3 and TRBJ1-1; maybe TRBD1 (6 bases). This CDR3 has 13 amino acids. Germline assignment: CDR1 ENHRY and CDR2 SYGVKD. Trimming took off 2 bases at V and 5 bases at J, with 9 bases between the two ends. Here the CDR3 reads CAISEKGETEAFF. The CDR3 DNA follows: TGTGCCATCAGTGAGAAGGGGGAGACTGAAGCTTTCTTT.

V is TRBV3-1 (or the pseudogene TRBV3-2) and J is TRBJ1-6, with no clear D. Trimming removed 1 base at V and 10 bases at J, with 5 bases between. Per germline, CDR1 LGHDT and CDR2 YNNKEL (reference sequence). The CDR3 spans 12 residues. The CDR3 DNA reads TGTGCCAGCAGCCAAGCGCGATCACCCCTCCACTTT. Its translation: CASSQARSPLHF.

The chain has TRBV7-9 and TRBJ1-2; D not certain. V lost 7 bases to trimming and J lost 4 bases, with 16 bases between them. CDR1 SEHNR and CDR2 FQNEAQ come from the germline V gene (reference sequence). CDR3 length: 14 amino acids. The CDR3 sequence is CASTSSGGAYGYTF. In DNA, the CDR3 is TGTGCCAGCACAAGCTCGGGAGGAGCCTATGGCTACACCTTC.

This clone has just one count. V gene TRBV5-1 combines with J gene TRBJ2-7; the D gene is possibly TRBD1 (5 bases). The V end lost 0 bases, the J end lost 1 base, and 8 bases lay between the germline ends. The germline gives CDR1 SGHRS, CDR2 YFSETQ. CDR3 length equals 14 residues. CDR3 sequence (DNA): TGCGCCAGCAGCTTGGCGTCAGGGTCCTACGAGCAGTACTTC. It codes for CASSLASGSYEQYF.

V usage is TRBV6-5 and J usage is TRBJ2-7; 11 bases agree with TRBD1. V was pared by 6 bases and J by 3 bases, with 7 bases of the junction left unmatched. Germline-derived CDR1 and CDR2 are MNHEY and SVGAGI. This CDR3 has 15 residues. The CDR3 DNA follows: TGTGCCAGCAGCACCCGGGACAGGGGGTTCTACGAGCAGTACTTC. Its translation: CASSTRDRGFYEQYF.

V is TRBV5-4 and J is TRBJ2-7, with D perhaps TRBD1 (8 bases). The germline V gene encodes CDR1 SGHNT and CDR2 YYREEE (reference sequence). The CDR3 contains 13 residues. The ends were cut back, 7 bases at V and 2 bases at J, with 13 bases in the middle. The CDR3: CASQQGGAYEQYF. As DNA, the CDR3 is TGTGCCAGCCAACAGGGGGGGGCCTACGAGCAGTACTTC.

CDR3 region: CAISGRDRNYGYTF. CDR3 bases: TGTGCCATCAGTGGCCGGGACAGAAACTATGGCTACACCTTC. V usage is TRBV10-3 and J usage is TRBJ1-2; TRBD1 agrees at 7 bases. V trimming: 4 bases; J trimming: 2 bases; junction bases outside the gene matches: 4. Germline V gene sequence: CDR1 ENHRY, CDR2 SYGVKD. This CDR3 is built from 14 residues.

This clone was observed a few times. The chain links TRBV29-1 to TRBJ2-5; possibly TRBD2 for D (7 bases). Germline V gene data show CDR1 as SQVTM and CDR2 as ANQGSEA. V dropped 8 bases and J dropped 5 bases, with 12 bases sitting between them. The CDR3 has 11 residues. For the CDR3, the DNA is TGCAGCTCGCGGGGGCGGGAGACCCAGTACTTC. It encodes CSSRGRETQYF.

The chain combines TRBV6-5 with TRBJ2-5; tentative D call: TRBD1 (6 bases). CDR1 MNHEY and CDR2 SVGAGI come from the germline V gene. The CDR3 has 15 amino acids. V shed 4 bases and J shed 1 base, with 13 bases lying between them. CDR3 DNA sequence: TGTGCCAGCAGTTTGCGGACAGACCCCCAAGAGACCCAGTACTTC. Translation gives CASSLRTDPQETQYF.

The chain couples TRBV2 to TRBJ2-7, with 7 nucleotides matching TRBD2. This CDR3 comprises 14 residues. The junction had 6 bases not matched to a gene; V was cut back by 7 bases and J by 0 bases. Germline lookup yields CDR1 SNHLY and CDR2 FYNNEI. CDR3 DNA: TGTGCCAGCAAGGTGGGCGGGAGCTCCTACGAGCAGTACTTC. It yields the protein CASKVGGSSYEQYF.

The rearrangement links TRBV6-5 to TRBJ1-1; no definite D call. Deletions cut 0 bases from V and 4 bases from J, with 15 bases between. Germline V gene lookup returns CDR1 MNHEY and CDR2 SVGAGI. The CDR3 runs to 16 residues. The CDR3: CASSYSLDPRGTEAFF. In DNA, the CDR3 is TGTGCCAGCAGTTACTCGTTAGATCCCCGAGGCACTGAAGCTTTCTTT.

J is TRBJ1-4 and V is TRBV4-2, with 10 positions matching TRBD1. The V and J ends lost 3 bases and 2 bases, in that order; junction bases with no gene match: 3. The CDR3 has 16 amino acids. Germline V gene lookup returns CDR1 LGHNA and CDR2 YNFKEQ. The CDR3 spells CASSHGQGGTNEKLFF. For the CDR3, the DNA is TGTGCCAGCAGCCATGGACAGGGGGGGACTAATGAAAAACTGTTTTTT.

The chain combines TRBV5-5 with TRBJ1-5; D possibly corresponds to TRBD1 (5 bases). The germline gives CDR1 SGHKS, CDR2 YYEKEE (reference sequence). Trimming pared 6 bases from V and 1 base from J, leaving 14 bases between. This CDR3 has 15 amino acids. CDR3: CASMRDLFSNQPQHF. As DNA, the CDR3 is TGTGCCAGCATGCGGGACCTTTTCAGCAATCAGCCCCAGCATTTT.

The chain joins TRBV19 to TRBJ1-2; 12 nucleotides align to TRBD1. V lost 3 bases and J lost 6; bases outside the gene matches: 11. The V gene's germline CDR1 is LNHDA and CDR2 SQIVND (reference sequence). The CDR3 totals 17 residues. CDR3 in DNA: TGTGCCAGTAGTATGGGACAGGGGGCGTTCCAGGGGGATGGCTACACCTTC. Translated: CASSMGQGAFQGDGYTF.

This clone was recorded once. The V and J genes are TRBV18 and TRBJ1-1; TRBD1 is a possible D gene (5 bases). CDR3 length equals 13 residues. CDR1 and CDR2 (germline): KGHSH, LQKENI. V lost 6 bases to trimming and J lost 5 bases, with 13 bases between them. DNA of the CDR3: TGTGCCAGCTCTTCCTCTCGGGGGACTGAAGCTTTCTTT. This codes for CASSSSRGTEAFF.

The V call is TRBV2, the J call TRBJ1-5, with 7 bases lining up with TRBD1. In germline, CDR1 is SNHLY, CDR2 FYNNEI. The trim removed 4 bases at V and 2 bases at J, leaving 5 bases unmatched. The CDR3 runs 15 residues. The CDR3 here is CASSVGQVRNQPQHF. The CDR3 region has the DNA TGTGCCAGCAGTGTTGGACAGGTCCGCAATCAGCCCCAGCATTTT.